Reported below is one T cell receptor (beta chain). Its antigen target is currently unknown. No base quality information exists; no much larger clone differs at one position. At the junction V is shortened by 6 bases and J by 0 bases, with 6 bases in between. From the cysteine up to the phenylalanine, the CDR3 has a length of 13 residues. Only the CDR3 portion is preserved as DNA: 39 bases, with reading frame beginning at the first base. The immunoSEQ Assay, a bias-controlled multiplex PCR, was used to amplify TCRbeta CDR3 regions from genomic DNA. From the authors' description of their analysis: Nucleated cell counts per sample were estimated from amplification of reference gene primers within the assay. Sequence reads were collapsed and filtered to measure the absolute abundance of every unique TCRbeta CDR3 rearrangement. Productive Simpson clonality was computed per sample as the square root of Simpson's diversity index over productive rearrangements. TCRdb mirrors the immuneACCESS table, restricted to in-frame sequences. Some clones are absent from its copies; in checked studies, under half trace to an unresolved V gene, and the reason for the others is unknown. That table furnishes V, J and clone size, whereas the DNA furnished D and trimming. The sample table contains 200,000 to 250,000 clones; only one count was recorded for about 85% of them. Of the sample, 2.6% is held by the ten largest clones.

Participants in the prospective study were aged about 18 to 95 years, lived in some 24 United States geographic areas, and enrolled through a virtual design. In the prospective study, participants were assigned to cohorts based on the clinical history participants reported in a screening survey and a study questionnaire. Recovered participants in ImmuneRACE Cohort 3 were defined by two consecutive negative NP/OP PCR tests, clearance by a healthcare professional, or resolution of symptoms. Mobile phlebotomists in the prospective study collected whole blood, serum and a nasopharyngeal or oropharyngeal swab from every participant. Participants in the prospective study had the option to provide additional blood draws and questionnaires over a 2-month period. Prospective study blood samples were shipped either frozen or at room temperature before DNA extraction. The sample originates from a study of blood T cell repertoires in COVID-19 (TCRdb year 2020). Describing the broader study: Samples covering the acute and convalescent phases of COVID-19 were provided by collaborators in the United States, Italy and Spain. The material from the prospective study consisted of cDNA or gDNA derived from T cells, B-cell-depleted T cells, or PBMCs. Subjects who had been exposed to COVID-19, were actively infected with it, or had recovered from it provided the deeply sampled blood TCRbeta repertoires that made up the dataset. The repertoires were made available in a free public database intended to serve as a resource for research on the immune response to SARS-CoV-2. The samples were drawn from the first 160 participants of the ongoing ImmuneRACE study and from about 1,200 subjects provided by 6 global collaborators. Nearly every sample came with metadata listing a de-identified subject ID, COVID-19 status, age in years and sex. Where available, HLA class I and class II types were taken from metadata supplied by the sample provider and were not determined by assay-based typing.

Study-level results and caveats: The quantity of clinical and demographic metadata differed by source and by participant and was supplied without curation.

This sequence uses TRBV12-3 or TRBV12-4 and TRBJ2-1; TRBD2 could be the D gene, as 5 bases match. The source is a woman aged 25-40 years who had recovered from COVID-19. Input material: PBMCs or T cells enriched from blood (not recorded which). The nucleotide sequence reads TGTGCCAGCAGGAGGGACTCCTACAATGAGCAGTTCTTC. Translation gives CASRRDSYNEQFF.